The next 2 T cell receptor beta chains were all read from a single sample in a study of post-analysis software for immune sequencing data. Overall study findings and caveats: TRBV segments more frequent in patients than in controls numbered a few and included TRBV5-6, TRBV5-1 and TRBV20-1.

TCR beta libraries were prepared from cDNA with unique molecular identifiers. TCRdb reanalysed the PCR reads using MiXCR and keeps one entry per CDR3 protein. The table lists roughly 620,000 distinct CDR3 sequences, about 40% of them singletons. No antigens are known for them. Specimen: blood. The source of these receptors is a girl aged 5 to 17 with multiple sclerosis.

The chain uses TRBV3-1 and TRBJ2-1, with 7 bases lining up with TRBD2. Losses at the gene ends were 6 bases for V and 4 bases for J; bases not matched to a gene: 9. The CDR3 contains 15 residues. The V gene's germline CDR1 is LGHDT and CDR2 YNNKEL (reference sequence). The DNA of the CDR3 is TGTGCCAGCAGTCACGGGAGGCTGGAGTACAATGAGCAGTTCTTC. Translating gives CASSHGRLEYNEQFF.

This clonotype was recorded a few times. The rearrangement joins TRBV7-7 to TRBJ2-5; perhaps TRBD2 as D (5 bases). The CDR3 runs 13 residues. From germline, CDR1 is SSHAT and CDR2 FNYEAQ (reference sequence). The germline V and J ends were trimmed by 4 bases and 4 bases, with 10 bases remaining between them. CDR3 nucleotides: TGTGCCAGCAGCTCTACTAGAACAGAGACCCAGTACTTC. Translated: CASSSTRTETQYF.